Below are 28 T cell receptor beta chains sequenced from a single sample in a study of cytomegalovirus exposure and HLA in healthy donors. Primers included in the PCR were 60 Vbeta and 13 Jbeta primers. Only in-frame clones appear in the TCRdb table, and some are missing; sequencing was by immunoSEQ multiplex PCR. The data show 100,000 to 150,000 clones, over 65% seen once. Sequencing was done on a sample of PBMCs. These receptors all stem from a man in his late teens or twenties in good health and CMV-seronegative.

Only a few counts were recorded for this clone. Additional DNA sequences in this sample encode the identical CDR3. The rearrangement uses TRBV27 and TRBJ1-1; 7 bases map to TRBD1. Trimming at V came to 5 bases and at J to 0 bases, leaving 6 bases not matched to a gene. The CDR3 is 15 residues long. From germline, CDR1 is MNHEY and CDR2 SMNVEV (reference sequence). DNA for the CDR3: TGTGCCAGCAGTCCAACGGGGACAGTGAACACTGAAGCTTTCTTT. Its protein product is CASSPTGTVNTEAFF.

The gene calls are TRBV7-2 and TRBJ1-2; possible D gene TRBD1, 5 bases. Germline-derived CDR1 and CDR2 are SGHTA and FQGNSA. Trimming pared 4 bases from V and 2 bases from J, leaving 17 bases between. The CDR3 is 16 amino acids. The DNA of the CDR3 is TGTGCCAGCAGCTATTCGACAGTTCGTCCCAACTATGGCTACACCTTC. Its translation is CASSYSTVRPNYGYTF.

The chain carries TRBV18 and TRBJ2-2, with 8 positions matching TRBD1. J was trimmed by 5 bases and V by 5 bases; bases with no gene match: 10. CDR1 and CDR2 (germline): KGHSH, LQKENI. The CDR3 consists of 16 residues. The CDR3 bases are TGTGCCAGCTCAGCTTTATCAGGGGGCGAGACCGGGGAGCTGTTTTTT. Its translation is CASSALSGGETGELFF.

A few counts support this clone. The chain combines TRBV4-3 with TRBJ2-4; D is possibly TRBD2 (6 bases). Germline V gene lookup returns CDR1 LGHNA and CDR2 YSLEER. The CDR3 is 15 amino acids. V lost 1 base and J 3 bases, leaving 10 bases between the germline ends. CDR3 residues: CASSQAWGGKNIQYF. As DNA, the CDR3 is TGCGCCAGCAGCCAAGCTTGGGGAGGCAAAAACATTCAGTACTTC.

CDR3: CASSAGRDQPQHF. CDR3 DNA: TGCGCCAGCAGTGCAGGGAGGGATCAGCCCCAGCATTTT. The V and J genes are TRBV5-1 and TRBJ1-5; TRBD1 might be the D (5 bases). V lost 5 bases and J 5 bases, leaving 11 bases between the germline ends. The germline V gene has CDR1 SGHRS and CDR2 YFSETQ. CDR3 length: 13 residues.

This clone has only one observation. CDR3: CASSFTASDSAEAFF. CDR3 coding DNA: TGTGCCAGCAGCTTCACAGCCTCCGATTCCGCTGAAGCTTTCTTT. This sequence joins TRBV7-6 and TRBJ1-1; D is uncertain. Germline V gene lookup returns CDR1 SGHVS and CDR2 FNYEAQ. The CDR3 is 15 residues long. V lost 3 bases, J lost 6 bases, and 17 bases lay in between. Using reference TRBV7-6 and TRBJ1-1 for the parts outside the CDR3, the full variable domain is GAGVSQSPRYKVTKRGQDVALRCDPISGHVSLYWYRQALGQGPEFLTYFNYEAQQDKSGLPNDRFSAERPEGSISTLTIQRTEQRDSAMYRCASSFTASDSAEAFFGQGTRLTVV.

V is TRBV7-3 and J is TRBJ2-1; 8 nucleotides align to TRBD2. From germline, CDR1 is SGHTA and CDR2 FQGTGA. This CDR3 is 16 amino acids long. V gave up 1 base and J gave up 4 bases; unmatched junction bases: 6. Here the CDR3 DNA reads TGTGCCAGCAGCTTAATTCCGGGGGGGGCGTACAATGAGCAGTTCTTC. Protein product: CASSLIPGGAYNEQFF.

This clone was counted a single time. This chain joins TRBV9 and TRBJ2-7; D perhaps matches TRBD1 (7 bases). The CDR3 spans 15 residues. Germline V gene sequence: CDR1 SGDLS, CDR2 YYNGEE. Trimming removed 3 bases at V and 2 bases at J, with 15 bases between. This CDR3 is CASSAGDSPPYEQYF. CDR3 bases: TGTGCCAGCAGCGCGGGGGACAGTCCCCCCTACGAGCAGTACTTC.

The chain recombines TRBV11-2 with TRBJ2-2; TRBD2 aligns across 7 bases. The germline CDR1 and CDR2 sequences are SGHAT and FQNNGV. The ends lost 4 bases at V and 4 bases at J; junction bases unmatched: 6. This CDR3 is 15 amino acids long. As DNA, the CDR3 is TGTGCCAGCAGCTCAACAGCGGGGCCCACCGGGGAGCTGTTTTTT. Translated, it gives CASSSTAGPTGELFF.

This clone has just a few counts. This sequence joins TRBV5-1 and TRBJ1-1; D is perhaps TRBD1 (6 bases). Germline V gene sequence: CDR1 SGHRS, CDR2 YFSETQ. This CDR3 comprises 15 residues. Between the trimmed V and J ends, which lost 4 bases and 5 bases, there was a span of 18 bases. The CDR3 region is CASSPEEGEGTEAFF. CDR3 DNA sequence: TGCGCCAGCAGCCCGGAAGAGGGGGAAGGGACTGAAGCTTTCTTT.

V and J are TRBV5-5 and TRBJ1-5, with D possibly TRBD1 on 5 matching bases. V lost 0 bases and J 3 bases, leaving 22 bases between the germline ends. The CDR3 totals 19 residues. Germline CDR1 is SGHKS and CDR2 is YYEKEE (reference sequence). CDR3 in amino acids: CASSLEDSLLVGSNQPQHF. Written as DNA, the CDR3 is TGTGCCAGCAGCTTGGAAGACAGTCTGTTGGTTGGGTCCAATCAGCCCCAGCATTTT.

The chain couples TRBV5-4 to TRBJ2-6, with D perhaps TRBD1 (5 bases). Germline loops: CDR1 SGHNT, CDR2 YYREEE (reference sequence). V was trimmed by 1 base and J by 4 bases, leaving 15 bases between them. CDR3 length: 17 residues. The CDR3 DNA reads TGTGCCAGCAGCTTGTTTTCAGGGCGTAACGGGGCCAACGTCCTGACTTTC. The encoded protein is CASSLFSGRNGANVLTF.

The V and J genes are TRBV5-1 and TRBJ2-5; perhaps TRBD1 as D (5 bases). The germline gives CDR1 SGHRS, CDR2 YFSETQ. Trimming took 6 bases from V and 3 from J, leaving 15 bases between them. The CDR3 length is 14 residues. CDR3 sequence: CASTTIPGKETQYF. The CDR3 DNA is TGCGCCAGCACCACCATTCCAGGGAAAGAGACCCAGTACTTC.

In its sample, this clone was seen a few times. The chain joins TRBV11-2 to TRBJ2-7; 9 positions match TRBD1. V gave up 6 bases and J gave up 2 bases; unmatched junction bases: 8. CDR3 length: 15 amino acids. Germline CDR1 is SGHAT and CDR2 is FQNNGV. This CDR3 reads CASSSSGTGTYEQYF. CDR3 in DNA: TGTGCCAGCAGTTCGTCCGGGACAGGGACCTACGAGCAGTACTTC.

The rearrangement links TRBV5-8 to TRBJ2-7; TRBD1 might be the D (6 bases). There are 13 residues in the CDR3. The V gene's germline CDR1 is SGHTS and CDR2 YDEGEE. V gave up 6 bases and J gave up 4 bases, with 14 bases separating them. CDR3 protein: CASTSGRGYEQYF. Here the CDR3 DNA reads TGTGCCAGCACCTCAGGCAGGGGATACGAGCAGTACTTC.

V usage is TRBV6-5 and J usage is TRBJ2-1; perhaps TRBD1 as D (6 bases). V lost 4 bases, J lost 0 bases, and 13 bases lay in between. The CDR3 runs 16 residues. Germline values: CDR1 MNHEY, CDR2 SVGAGI. CDR3 sequence reads: CASSLRQASSYNEQFF. CDR3 nucleotides: TGTGCCAGCAGTTTAAGACAGGCGAGCTCCTACAATGAGCAGTTCTTC.

V is TRBV4-2 and J is TRBJ2-7, with 12 bases fitting TRBD1. CDR3 size: 14 residues. CDR1 LGHNA and CDR2 YNFKEQ come from the germline V gene. V lost 4 bases and J lost 5; bases outside the gene matches: 3. This CDR3 reads CASSPRDRGHEQYF. Here the CDR3 DNA reads TGTGCCAGCAGCCCCCGGGACAGGGGGCACGAGCAGTACTTC.

V gene TRBV2 combines with J gene TRBJ2-3; 9 bases line up with TRBD2. Germline CDR1 SNHLY, CDR2 FYNNEI. Losses at the gene ends were 5 bases for V and 0 bases for J; bases not matched to a gene: 6. The CDR3 is made up of 16 amino acids. The CDR3 bases are TGTGCCAGCAGTACAGGACTAGCGATGAGCACAGATACGCAGTATTTT. Translated, it gives CASSTGLAMSTDTQYF.

This chain uses TRBV7-2 with TRBJ2-2; 9 bases agree with TRBD2. With V trimmed by 2 bases and J by 2 bases, 3 bases remained unmatched. Germline V gene sequence: CDR1 SGHTA, CDR2 FQGNSA. The CDR3 extends over 16 amino acids. DNA for the CDR3: TGTGCCAGCAGCTTATCTAGCGGGGCAAACACCGGGGAGCTGTTTTTT. Its protein is CASSLSSGANTGELFF.

This chain uses TRBV11-2 with TRBJ2-2; possibly TRBD1 for D (6 bases). CDR3 size: 16 residues. Germline values: CDR1 SGHAT, CDR2 FQNNGV. Between the trimmed V and J ends, which lost 2 bases and 4 bases, there was a span of 14 bases. CDR3 amino acids: CASSLPPGAATGELFF. The CDR3 DNA is TGTGCCAGCAGCTTACCCCCAGGGGCGGCCACCGGGGAGCTGTTTTTT.

The rearrangement links TRBV5-3 to TRBJ1-2, with 7 bases lining up with TRBD1. TRBV5-3 is placed among ORFs of uncertain function. J was trimmed by 3 bases and V by 6 bases; bases with no gene match: 8. The CDR3 has 14 residues. The CDR3 sequence: CARTFRQGDYGYTF. CDR3 coding DNA: TGTGCCAGAACCTTTAGACAGGGAGACTATGGCTACACCTTC.

This clone was picked up one time. The chain recombines TRBV29-1 with TRBJ1-1; 8 nucleotides match TRBD1. CDR1 SQVTM and CDR2 ANQGSEA come from the germline V gene. Trimming took 7 bases from V and 1 from J; bases not matched to a gene: 2. The CDR3 sequence is 12 residues long. CDR3 in DNA: TGCAGCGCAGGGACAGGGAACACTGAAGCTTTCTTT. Amino acid sequence: CSAGTGNTEAFF. Filled out from reference TRBV29-1 and TRBJ1-1, the complete variable domain reads SAVISQKPSRDICQRGTSLTIQCQVDSQVTMMFWYRQQPGQSLTLIATANQGSEATYESGFVIDKFPISRPNLTFSTLTVSNMSPEDSSIYLCSAGTGNTEAFFGQGTRLTVV.

The chain employs TRBV19 and TRBJ1-4; perhaps TRBD1 as D (5 bases). V lost 7 bases and J 5 bases, leaving 20 bases between the germline ends. The CDR3 is 16 residues long. CDR1 is LNHDA, CDR2 SQIVND, per germline (reference sequence). For the CDR3, the DNA is TGTGCCAGTACCCGAAGCCGGGACGGGAGAAATGAAAAACTGTTTTTT. Translated: CASTRSRDGRNEKLFF. Using reference TRBV19 and TRBJ1-4 for the parts outside the CDR3, the full variable domain is DGGITQSPKYLFRKEGQNVTLSCEQNLNHDAMYWYRQDPGQGLRLIYYSQIVNDFQKGDIAEGYSVSREKKESFPLTVTSAQKNPTAFYLCASTRSRDGRNEKLFFGSGTQLSVL.

V gene TRBV19 combines with J gene TRBJ1-5; 11 positions match TRBD1. Germline V gene sequence: CDR1 LNHDA, CDR2 SQIVND (reference sequence). The CDR3 loop spans 14 amino acids. V was pared by 6 bases and J by 6 bases, with 4 bases of the junction left unmatched. For the CDR3, the DNA is TGTGCCAGTAGCCGGACAGGGGGCGGTCAGCCCCAGCATTTT. Protein product: CASSRTGGGQPQHF.

The chain links TRBV10-3 to TRBJ1-5; D is perhaps TRBD1 (6 bases). The CDR3 has 17 amino acids. The ends were cut back, 3 bases at V and 4 bases at J, with 19 bases in the middle. The germline gives CDR1 ENHRY, CDR2 SYGVKD. The DNA for the CDR3 is TGTGCCATCAGTGACCCCGGGGGGGCCGGAGGGAATCAGCCCCAGCATTTT. It codes for CAISDPGGAGGNQPQHF.

This chain connects TRBV13 to TRBJ1-3; TRBD1 matches 9 bases. The trim removed 3 bases at V and 4 bases at J, leaving 4 bases unmatched. The germline gives CDR1 PRHDT, CDR2 FYEKMQ (reference sequence). CDR3 size: 15 residues. As DNA, the CDR3 is TGTGCCAGCAGCTTGGACAGGGGTATAGGAAACACCATATATTTT. Its protein is CASSLDRGIGNTIYF.

This clone has a handful of counts. The gene calls are TRBV7-3 and TRBJ2-1, with D possibly matching TRBD2 (5 bases). Trimming removed 1 base from V and 7 bases from J, with 17 bases in between. Per germline, CDR1 SGHTA and CDR2 FQGTGA. The CDR3 has 16 residues. Here the CDR3 DNA reads TGTGCCAGCAGCTTAATGGATCTAGCAACGGGGAATGAGCAGTTCTTC. Translated, it gives CASSLMDLATGNEQFF.

The chain couples TRBV19 to TRBJ1-5; 9 nucleotides line up with TRBD1. This CDR3 contains 15 residues. Germline CDR1 is LNHDA and CDR2 is SQIVND (reference sequence). V lost 5 bases and J lost 7; bases outside the gene matches: 9. CDR3 sequence: CASSRGTGPEQPQHF. The CDR3 DNA follows: TGTGCCAGTAGTCGCGGGACAGGGCCTGAACAGCCCCAGCATTTT.